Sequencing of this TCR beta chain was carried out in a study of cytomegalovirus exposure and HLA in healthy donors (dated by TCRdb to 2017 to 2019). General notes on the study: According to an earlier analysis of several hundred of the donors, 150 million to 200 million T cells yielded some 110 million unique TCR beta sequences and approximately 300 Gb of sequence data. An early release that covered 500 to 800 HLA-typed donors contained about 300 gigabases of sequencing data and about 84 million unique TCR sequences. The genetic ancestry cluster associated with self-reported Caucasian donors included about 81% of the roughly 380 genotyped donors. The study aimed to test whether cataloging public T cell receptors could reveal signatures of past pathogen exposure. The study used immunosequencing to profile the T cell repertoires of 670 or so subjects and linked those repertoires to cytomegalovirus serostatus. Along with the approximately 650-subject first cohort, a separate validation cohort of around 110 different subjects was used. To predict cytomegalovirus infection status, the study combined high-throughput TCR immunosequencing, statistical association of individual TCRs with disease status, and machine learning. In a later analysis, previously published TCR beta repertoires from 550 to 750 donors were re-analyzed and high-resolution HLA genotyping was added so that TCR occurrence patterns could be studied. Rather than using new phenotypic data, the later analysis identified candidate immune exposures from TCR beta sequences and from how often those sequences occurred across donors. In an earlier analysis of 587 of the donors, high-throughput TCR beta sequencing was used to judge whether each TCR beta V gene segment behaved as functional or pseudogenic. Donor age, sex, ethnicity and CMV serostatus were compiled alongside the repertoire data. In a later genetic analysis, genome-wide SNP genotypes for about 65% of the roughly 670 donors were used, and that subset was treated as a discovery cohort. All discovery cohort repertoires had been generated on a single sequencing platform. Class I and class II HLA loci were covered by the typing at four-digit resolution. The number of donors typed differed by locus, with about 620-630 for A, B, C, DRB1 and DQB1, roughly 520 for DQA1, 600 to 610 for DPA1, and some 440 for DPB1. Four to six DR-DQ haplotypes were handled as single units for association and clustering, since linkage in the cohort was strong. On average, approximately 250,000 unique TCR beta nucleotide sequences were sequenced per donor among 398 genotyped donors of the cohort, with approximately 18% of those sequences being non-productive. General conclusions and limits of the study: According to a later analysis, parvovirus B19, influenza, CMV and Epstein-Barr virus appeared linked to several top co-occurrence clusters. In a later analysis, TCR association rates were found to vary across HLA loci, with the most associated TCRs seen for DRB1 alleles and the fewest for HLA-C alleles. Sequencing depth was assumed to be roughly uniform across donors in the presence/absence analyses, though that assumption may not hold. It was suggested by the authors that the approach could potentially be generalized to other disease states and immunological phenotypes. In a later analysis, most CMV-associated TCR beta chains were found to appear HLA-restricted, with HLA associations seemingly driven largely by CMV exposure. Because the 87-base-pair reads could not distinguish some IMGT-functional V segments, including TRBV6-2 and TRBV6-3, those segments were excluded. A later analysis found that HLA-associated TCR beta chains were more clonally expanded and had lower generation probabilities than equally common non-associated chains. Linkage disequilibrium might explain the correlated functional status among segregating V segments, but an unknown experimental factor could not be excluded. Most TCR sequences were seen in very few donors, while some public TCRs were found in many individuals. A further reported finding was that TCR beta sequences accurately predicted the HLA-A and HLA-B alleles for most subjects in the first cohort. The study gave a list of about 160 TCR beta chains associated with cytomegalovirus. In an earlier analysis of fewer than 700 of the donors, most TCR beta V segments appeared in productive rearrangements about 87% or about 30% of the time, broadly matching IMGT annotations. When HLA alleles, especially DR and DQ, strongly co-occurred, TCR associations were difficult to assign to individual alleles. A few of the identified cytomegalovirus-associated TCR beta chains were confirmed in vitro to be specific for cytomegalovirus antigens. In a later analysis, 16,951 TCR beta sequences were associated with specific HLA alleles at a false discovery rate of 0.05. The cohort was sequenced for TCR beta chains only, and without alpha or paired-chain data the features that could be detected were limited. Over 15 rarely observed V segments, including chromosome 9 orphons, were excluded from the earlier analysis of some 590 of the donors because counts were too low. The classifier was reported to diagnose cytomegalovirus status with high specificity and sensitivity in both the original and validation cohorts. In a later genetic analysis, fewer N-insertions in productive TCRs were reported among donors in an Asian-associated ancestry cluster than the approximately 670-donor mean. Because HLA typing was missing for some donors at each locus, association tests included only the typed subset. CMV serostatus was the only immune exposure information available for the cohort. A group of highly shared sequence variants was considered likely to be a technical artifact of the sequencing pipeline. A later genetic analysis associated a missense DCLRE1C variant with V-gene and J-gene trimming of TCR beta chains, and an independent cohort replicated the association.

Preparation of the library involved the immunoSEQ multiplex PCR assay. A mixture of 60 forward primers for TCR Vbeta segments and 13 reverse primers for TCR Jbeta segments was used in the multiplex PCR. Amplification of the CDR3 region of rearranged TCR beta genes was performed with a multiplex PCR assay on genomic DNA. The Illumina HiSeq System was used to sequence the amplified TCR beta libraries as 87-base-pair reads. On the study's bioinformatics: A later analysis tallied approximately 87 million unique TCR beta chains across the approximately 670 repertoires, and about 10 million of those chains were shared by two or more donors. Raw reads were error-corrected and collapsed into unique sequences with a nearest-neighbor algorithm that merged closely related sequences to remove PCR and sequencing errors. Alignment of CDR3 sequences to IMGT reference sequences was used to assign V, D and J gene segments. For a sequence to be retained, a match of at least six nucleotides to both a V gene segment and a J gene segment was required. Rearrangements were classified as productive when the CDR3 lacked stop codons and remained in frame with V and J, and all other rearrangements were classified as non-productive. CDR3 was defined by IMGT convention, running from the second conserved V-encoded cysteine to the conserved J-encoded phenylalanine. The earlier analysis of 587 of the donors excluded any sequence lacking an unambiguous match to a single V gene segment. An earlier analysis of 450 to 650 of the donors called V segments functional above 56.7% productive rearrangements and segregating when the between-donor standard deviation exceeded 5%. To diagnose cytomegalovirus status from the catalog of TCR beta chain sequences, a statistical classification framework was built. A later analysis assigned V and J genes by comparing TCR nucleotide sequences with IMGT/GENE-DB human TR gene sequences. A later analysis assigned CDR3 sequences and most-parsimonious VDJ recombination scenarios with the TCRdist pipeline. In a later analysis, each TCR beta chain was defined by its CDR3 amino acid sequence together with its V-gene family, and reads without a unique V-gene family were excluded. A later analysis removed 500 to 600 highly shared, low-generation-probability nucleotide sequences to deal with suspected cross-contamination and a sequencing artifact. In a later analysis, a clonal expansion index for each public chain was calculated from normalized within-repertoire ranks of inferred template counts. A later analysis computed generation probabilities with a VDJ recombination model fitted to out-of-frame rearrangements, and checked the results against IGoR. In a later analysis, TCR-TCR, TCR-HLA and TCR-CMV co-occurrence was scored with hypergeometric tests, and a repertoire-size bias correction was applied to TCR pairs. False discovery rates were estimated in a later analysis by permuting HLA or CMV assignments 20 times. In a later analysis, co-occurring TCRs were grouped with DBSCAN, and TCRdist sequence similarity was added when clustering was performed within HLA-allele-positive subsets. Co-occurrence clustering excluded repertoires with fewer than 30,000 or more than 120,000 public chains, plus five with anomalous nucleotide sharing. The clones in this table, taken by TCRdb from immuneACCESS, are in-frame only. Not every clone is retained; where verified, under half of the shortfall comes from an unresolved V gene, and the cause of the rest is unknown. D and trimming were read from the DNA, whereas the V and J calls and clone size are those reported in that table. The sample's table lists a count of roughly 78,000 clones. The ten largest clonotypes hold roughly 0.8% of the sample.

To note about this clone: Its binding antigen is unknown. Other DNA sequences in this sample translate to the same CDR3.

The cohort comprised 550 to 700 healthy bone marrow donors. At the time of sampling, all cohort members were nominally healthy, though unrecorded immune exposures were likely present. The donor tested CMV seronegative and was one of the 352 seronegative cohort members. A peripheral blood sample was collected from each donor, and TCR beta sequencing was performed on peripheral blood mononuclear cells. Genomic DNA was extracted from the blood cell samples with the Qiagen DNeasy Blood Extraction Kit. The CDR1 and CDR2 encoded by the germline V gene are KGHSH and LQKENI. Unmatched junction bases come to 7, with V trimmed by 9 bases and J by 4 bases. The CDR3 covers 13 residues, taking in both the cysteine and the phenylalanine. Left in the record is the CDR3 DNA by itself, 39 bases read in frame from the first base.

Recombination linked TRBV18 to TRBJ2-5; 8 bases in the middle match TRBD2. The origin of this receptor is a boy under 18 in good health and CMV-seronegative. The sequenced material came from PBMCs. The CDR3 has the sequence CASSRGGGETQYF. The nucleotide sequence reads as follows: TGTGCCAGTTCTCGGGGGGGAGGAGAGACCCAGTACTTC.